This T cell receptor (beta chain) comes out of a study of cytomegalovirus exposure and HLA in healthy donors. Broader study findings: Data from an earlier analysis indicated that most TCR beta V segments were productive either about 87% or about 30% of the time. According to a later analysis, most TCR beta chains associated with CMV appeared HLA-restricted. Trimming of TCR beta V- and J-genes showed a link, identified in a later analysis, to a missense DCLRE1C variant.

About this clone: The antigen is undetermined.

CDR1 and CDR2 from the germline V gene are SGHTA and FQGTGA. The germline V and J ends were trimmed by 3 bases and 7 bases, with 12 bases remaining between them. The CDR3 contains 13 residues. The PCR had 60 Vbeta and 13 Jbeta primers. Using immunoSEQ multiplex PCR, the repertoire was profiled, and TCRdb retains in-frame clones only, with some absent. The data show 120,000 or so clones, around 84% seen once. The TCR was taken from a man aged 18 to 30 in good health and CMV-seronegative. Sequencing input: PBMCs. The chain combines TRBV7-3 with TRBJ1-1; possibly TRBD1 for D (6 bases). The CDR3 loop reads CASSFSGGDEAFF. DNA of the CDR3: TGTGCCAGCAGCTTCTCGGGGGGCGATGAAGCTTTCTTT. Drawing the rest from reference TRBV7-3 and TRBJ1-1, the complete variable domain is GAGVSQTPSNKVTEKGKYVELRCDPISGHTALYWYRQSLGQGPEFLIYFQGTGAADDSGLPNDRFFAVRPEGSVSTLKIQRTERGDSAVYLCASSFSGGDEAFFGQGTRLTVV.